This T cell receptor (beta chain) is from a study of CXCR3-negative and CXCR3-positive naive CD8 T cells. General observations from the study: Naive cells with CXCR3 showed TRB CDR3s that were more hydrophobic than those in CXCR3-negative naive cells. Both naive subsets showed comparably high diversity, and memory CD8+ cells showed much lower diversity. The study inferred TCR strength from TRB CDR3 properties and found comparable surface CD5 between naive subsets. CXCR3-negative and CXCR3-positive naive cells shared comparable TRBV-TRBJ usage, but memory cells did not.

Each TRB cDNA library was prepared by 5' RACE (with UMI labels). Using the 5' RACE reads, TCRdb records one entry per CDR3 protein without DNA. The listing contains approximately 140,000 distinct CDR3 sequences. Sorting yielded triplicates of about 300,000 cells for each CD8+ T cell subset. Comments on this clonotype: The antigen is not known.

Germline V gene lookup returns CDR1 SQVTM and CDR2 ANQGSEA. The CDR3 covers 13 residues. The chain is built from TRBV29-1 and TRBJ1-2. The sample taken for sequencing was naive CXCR3+ CD8+ T cells from blood. The subset denotes: CD45RO-CCR7+CD27+CD95- naive CD8+ T cells expressing CXCR3 (TNR3+). This receptor was obtained from a human donor in good health. Some clones in this sample may be carry-over from other donors' samples. CDR3 loop: CSVGLGSNYGYTF.